This entry features one TCR beta chain sequence. The antigen is unknown. Time point here: persistent/refractory GD, antithyroid drugs over 5 years with positive TRAb. The authors made the TCR library using RNA they extracted from PBMCs. Nine milliliters of peripheral blood were taken and placed in EDTA tubes. This entry comes from a study of regulatory T cells in long-lasting Graves disease. Arm-PCR of CDR3 regions with iRepertoire HTBI primers generated TCR beta libraries. TCRdb passed the multiplex PCR reads through MiXCR, listing each CDR3 protein once. Of 450,000 or so distinct CDR3 sequences listed, less than 25% are singletons. The V gene lost 4 bases and the J gene lost 11 bases, with 11 bases spanning the gap. The CDR3 is 11 amino acids. Looked up from germline, CDR1 is MNHNS and CDR2 is SASEGT. Whole-study results and caveats: Persistent Graves' disease cases displayed lower TCR diversity than newly diagnosed ones.

The source of this sequence is a female donor with Graves disease. J is TRBJ1-1 and V is TRBV6-1, with D possibly TRBD1 on 6 matching bases. The sequences come from peripheral blood mononuclear cells (PBMCs), collected when the disease was refractory, from a patient treated with antithyroid drugs. CDR3 protein: CASSAARGAFF. CDR3 in DNA: TGTGCCAGCAGTGCCGCTAGGGGGGCTTTCTTT.